The 8 T cell receptor beta chains below all came from one sample that was sequenced in a study of cytomegalovirus exposure and HLA in healthy donors. The PCR was carried out with 60 Vbeta primers and 13 Jbeta primers. TCRdb's copy holds only in-frame clones and misses some; the assay was immunoSEQ multiplex PCR. The data show about 100,000 clones, around 80% seen once. Material for sequencing was PBMCs. These receptors originate from a woman aged 55-70 years in good health and CMV-seronegative.

This clone was recorded a few times. The same CDR3 also results from other DNA sequences found in this sample. The chain links TRBV7-9 to TRBJ1-2; TRBD1 aligns across 7 bases. This CDR3 has 13 residues. Losses at the gene ends were 1 base for V and 5 bases for J; bases not matched to a gene: 1. CDR1 and CDR2 (germline): SEHNR, FQNEAQ (reference sequence). CDR3 nucleotide sequence: TGTGCCAGCAGCTTAGAGGGGGCTTATGGCTACACCTTC. It codes for CASSLEGAYGYTF. Supplemented by reference TRBV7-9 and TRBJ1-2, the full variable domain reads DTGVSQNPRHKITKRGQNVTFRCDPISEHNRLYWYRQTLGQGPEFLTYFQNEAQLEKSRLLSDRFSAERPKGSFSTLEIQRTEQGDSAMYLCASSLEGAYGYTFGSGTRLTVV.

The CDR3 DNA follows: TGTGCCAGCAGGACAGGGGCACCCACTGAAGCTTTCTTT. It specifies CASRTGAPTEAFF. The chain uses TRBV28 and TRBJ1-1; 8 positions match TRBD1. The V gene's germline CDR1 is MDHEN and CDR2 SYDVKM. The CDR3 is 13 amino acids. V was clipped by 6 bases and J by 4 bases; unmatched bases: 4.

In its sample, this clone was seen once. The chain has TRBV7-9 and TRBJ1-1; a weak D match, TRBD1 (6 bases). The ends were cut back, 4 bases at V and 0 bases at J, with 15 bases in the middle. In germline, CDR1 is SEHNR, CDR2 FQNEAQ (reference sequence). CDR3 length: 16 amino acids. The chain's CDR3 is CASSWYHRVMNTEAFF. CDR3 nucleotides: TGTGCCAGCAGCTGGTACCACAGGGTCATGAACACTGAAGCTTTCTTT.

The chain is built from TRBV5-6 and TRBJ2-3; possible D gene TRBD1, 5 bases. Germline-derived CDR1 and CDR2 are SGHDT and YYEEEE. Trimming shortened V by 0 bases and J by 2 bases, and 13 bases separated the two germline ends. The length of the CDR3 is 16 residues. The CDR3 coding sequence is TGTGCCAGCAGCTTGGGGGTCCAGGGCGCCACAGATACGCAGTATTTT. The encoded protein is CASSLGVQGATDTQYF.

The CDR3 DNA follows: TGCGCCAGCAGCCAAGGGGAGACTAGGGGATACAATGAGCAGTTCTTC. Its translation: CASSQGETRGYNEQFF. This chain links TRBV4-1 with TRBJ2-1; D may be TRBD2 (6 bases). This CDR3 spans 16 amino acids. Trimming removed 1 base at V and 4 bases at J, with 14 bases between. Per the germline V gene, CDR1 is MGHRA and CDR2 is YSYEKL.

V and J are TRBV7-6 and TRBJ2-5; 9 nucleotides align to TRBD1. The CDR3 is 13 amino acids. The germline gives CDR1 SGHVS, CDR2 FNYEAQ. Trimming cost V 8 bases and J 5 bases; bases outside gene matches: 6. CDR3 nucleotide sequence: TGTGCCAGCCGACAGGGGGTGGCGGAGACCCAGTACTTC. Protein product: CASRQGVAETQYF.

This clone turned up a few times. V gene TRBV5-6 combines with J gene TRBJ2-3, with TRBD2 identical over 13 bases. V was pared by 4 bases and J by 3 bases, with 5 bases of the junction left unmatched. This CDR3 spans 16 amino acids. CDR1 and CDR2 from the germline V gene are SGHDT and YYEEEE. CDR3 in amino acids: CASSTLLAGGTDTQYF. CDR3 bases: TGTGCCAGCAGCACGCTACTAGCGGGAGGGACAGATACGCAGTATTTT.

The rearrangement uses TRBV19 and TRBJ1-4, with 10 bases aligning to TRBD1. CDR1 and CDR2 (germline): LNHDA, SQIVND (reference sequence). With 10 bases clipped from V and 2 bases from J, the junction kept 4 bases outside the gene matches. The CDR3 spans 14 residues. CDR3 sequence reads: CATGTGDTNEKLFF. The CDR3 DNA follows: TGTGCCACCGGGACAGGGGACACTAATGAAAAACTGTTTTTT.